This T cell receptor beta chain was captured in a study of T cells in Graves' hyperthyroidism and ophthalmopathy (dated by TCRdb to the late 2010s). With respect to the entire study: Peripheral blood was sampled at the time of initial diagnosis, prior to any treatment. An independent validation cohort of around 19 hyperthyroidism patients and 17 patients who later progressed to ophthalmopathy tested prospective prediction of ophthalmopathy. For training and testing, the roughly 97 patients in the discovery cohort were randomly divided in a 7:3 ratio. The study also compared thyroid tissue and blood T-cell repertoires from five or six Graves' hyperthyroidism patients. According to the paper, TCR Vbeta CDR3 sequencing was carried out on 120 to 150 peripheral blood samples, which came from more than 40 ophthalmopathy, 80 or so hyperthyroidism and approximately 17 progressor patients. To identify distinguishing TCR V-J signatures, a discovery cohort of about 100 patients was used, comprising 40 to 45 with Graves' ophthalmopathy and some 60 with stable Graves' hyperthyroidism. After blood sampling, hyperthyroidism patients were treated with methimazole at a starting dose of 30 mg daily, and ophthalmopathy patients were treated with high-dose intravenous methylprednisolone.

Deletion took 0 bases off V and 7 bases off J, with a span of 12 bases between the germline ends. The CDR3 measures 14 amino acids from cysteine to phenylalanine. Only CDR3 DNA is held: 42 bases, read in frame from base 1. The germline V gene sets CDR1 to SGHAT and CDR2 to FQNNGV. General conclusions and limits of the study: During validation, the model predicted progression to ophthalmopathy a median of about 6.3 months ahead of onset, with around 70% sensitivity and about 75% specificity. Sample size was not statistically predetermined, and investigators were not blinded to group allocation. Blood samples also contained most of the expanded thyroid clonotypes (frequency above 0.001), which suggests that blood repertoires may reflect thyroid immune responses. In cross-validation, a model built on a 13 V-J signature told ophthalmopathy apart from stable hyperthyroidism with approximately 90% sensitivity and around 83% specificity, and in testing the same model reached 80%/75%.

Moderately to severely active disease, a Clinical Activity Score of at least 3, a NOSPECS grade of at least 4, and a duration under 3 months were present in ophthalmopathy patients. Patients with uncontrolled infections, other autoimmune diseases, pregnancy or lactation were excluded. Diagnoses were based on clinical symptoms, serum thyroxine and TRAb, thyroid ultrasound and orbital computed tomography. PBMCs were isolated from 8 to 10 ml of fresh peripheral blood by Ficoll-Paque density gradient centrifugation. Trizol reagent was used to extract total RNA, and RNA quality was then checked on an Agilent 2100 Bioanalyzer. TCR beta CDR3 regions were amplified from RNA transcripts. A first-round RT-PCR of the TCR CDR3 used the HTBI primer set with the Qiagen OneStep RT-PCR kit. A second multiplex PCR round built the libraries, followed by size selection and purification. The libraries were sequenced on an Illumina HiSeq2000 using paired-end 100 bp reads. As for the original processing: SOAPnuke was used to process the raw data, removing reads that contained adapters or uncalled bases, had a mean Phred below 15, or lacked an exact match to the constant primer or identifier. COPE v1.2.5 was used to merge the high-quality paired reads, and each unique nucleotide sequence was defined as a clonotype. MiTCR v1.1 was used to align the clonotypes against IMGT TRBV, TRBD and TRBJ reference segments. Analysis was restricted to V-J combinations with a frequency above 0.0001, which covered roughly 99% of repertoires. The TCS score was defined as F50 (clonal expansion) divided by E x V (chaos), with BLOSUM62-based TCRdist calculated between CDR3 peptides within each V-J. Welch's t-statistics and random forest reduced 450 to 600 V-J features to roughly 13, which were used in a naive Bayes classifier (R e1071). TCRdb applied fastp at Q25 and MiXCR to the public reads, then kept only in-frame beta chains. Here each entry gathers all rows of one CDR3 protein and keeps the most common genes and DNA. The authors' filters were not applied to this entry. The sample table shows about 640,000 distinct CDR3 sequences, and less than 25% are seen once. The ten largest account for 34% of the sample.

In this sample, this clonotype turned up many times. The antigen it binds to is not known. No base qualities exist here, and no much larger clone lies one base off it. The TCR was taken from a man younger than 45 with Graves' ophthalmopathy. The chain employs TRBV11-2 and TRBJ2-5; the D region possibly corresponds to TRBD1 (6 bases align). Sequencing was carried out using blood. The CDR3 amino acid sequence is: CASSLEVPGATQYF. The nucleotide sequence is given as TGTGCCAGCAGCTTAGAGGTCCCAGGGGCGACCCAGTACTTC.